The 26 T cell receptor beta chains below come from one sample, sequenced in a study of neoadjuvant anti-PD-1 for oral cavity cancer. Method: immunoSEQ multiplex PCR; TCRdb's copy keeps in-frame clones and lacks some. The table records more than 11,000 clones, roughly 70% of them present only once. Time point defined: after neoadjuvant nivolumab, at surgical resection. The sequences come from PBMCs, collected after nivolumab (anti-PD-1) treatment. The receptor set was obtained from a person aged 35-79 years with oral cavity squamous cell carcinoma.

The rearrangement joins TRBV5-1 to TRBJ2-7; possible D gene TRBD2, 5 bases. The CDR3 consists of 14 residues. CDR1 is SGHRS, CDR2 YFSETQ, per germline. V lost 0 bases, J lost 2 bases, and 9 bases lay in between. As DNA, the CDR3 is TGCGCCAGCAGCTTGGCCGGGAAGGCCTACGAGCAGTACTTC. Amino acids: CASSLAGKAYEQYF.

The genes are TRBV10-3 and TRBJ1-1, with D possibly being TRBD1 (6 bases). Germline lookup yields CDR1 ENHRY and CDR2 SYGVKD. The CDR3 is 13 residues long. The CDR3 DNA follows: TGTGCGGGCAGGACAGTCCAAAACACTGAAGCTTTCTTT. Amino acid sequence: CAGRTVQNTEAFF.

The chain uses TRBV19 and TRBJ2-1; D tentatively fits TRBD1 or TRBD2 (6 bases each). The CDR3 sequence is 14 residues long. V was pared by 2 bases and J by 9 bases, with 14 bases between. Germline V gives CDR1 LNHDA, CDR2 SQIVND (reference sequence). CDR3 residues: CASSILGTGAEQFF. For the CDR3, the DNA is TGTGCCAGTAGTATATTGGGGACGGGGGCTGAGCAGTTCTTC.

The J gene is TRBJ2-1, the V gene TRBV6-5, with D possibly being TRBD2 (5 bases). Trimming took off 2 bases at V and 3 bases at J, with 11 bases between the two ends. Germline values: CDR1 MNHEY, CDR2 SVGAGI. CDR3 length equals 15 residues. CDR3 protein: CASSYEGLSYNEQFF. DNA of the CDR3: TGTGCCAGCAGTTACGAAGGACTCAGCTACAATGAGCAGTTCTTC.

This clone has more than one count but fewer than ten. The CDR3 DNA follows: TGTGCCAGCAGCATGCGGACTAGCGCGGGGGGCGAGCAGTACTTC. As protein: CASSMRTSAGGEQYF. V and J are TRBV7-9 and TRBJ2-7, with 9 bases that match TRBD2. V was clipped by 5 bases and J by 6 bases; unmatched bases: 11. The CDR3 is 15 amino acids. Germline CDR1 and CDR2: SEHNR and FQNEAQ (reference sequence).

The genes are TRBV5-1 and TRBJ2-1; D unresolved. Germline CDR1 reads SGHRS; CDR2 reads YFSETQ. Trimming cost V 3 bases and J 6 bases, with 16 bases left between them. This CDR3 contains 15 residues. CDR3 nucleotide sequence: TGCGCCAGCAGCTCGACAATCAGGTCCCGCAATGAGCAGTTCTTC. Protein sequence: CASSSTIRSRNEQFF.

The rearrangement uses TRBV10-2 and TRBJ2-5; no definite D call. The length of the CDR3 is 13 residues. CDR1 is WSHSY, CDR2 SAAADI, per germline. V was clipped by 2 bases and J by 3 bases, with 7 bases between them. The CDR3 DNA is TGCGCCAGCAGTGAGGGGTCCAAAGAGACCCAGTACTTC. It specifies CASSEGSKETQYF.

The CDR3 here is CATSRGTGEQETQYF. The CDR3 bases are TGTGCCACCAGCAGAGGGACAGGGGAACAAGAGACCCAGTACTTC. The rearrangement links TRBV15 to TRBJ2-5; 9 nucleotides match TRBD1. J gave up 2 bases and V 1 base, and 2 bases lay outside the gene matches. Looked up from germline, CDR1 is LNHNV and CDR2 is YYDKDF (reference sequence). There are 15 residues in the CDR3.

The J gene is TRBJ2-1, the V gene TRBV27; D may be TRBD2 (7 bases). Looked up from germline, CDR1 is MNHEY and CDR2 is SMNVEV (reference sequence). Trimming took off 1 base at V and 4 bases at J, with 11 bases between the two ends. The CDR3 is made up of 15 amino acids. The CDR3 here is CASSLWGGLYNEQFF. CDR3 DNA: TGTGCCAGCAGTTTATGGGGGGGGCTATACAATGAGCAGTTCTTC.

The gene calls are TRBV30 and TRBJ2-5; possibly TRBD2 for D (7 bases). Trimming removed 4 bases from V and 5 bases from J, with 23 bases in between. Germline V gene sequence: CDR1 GTSNPN, CDR2 SVGIG (reference sequence). This CDR3 has 16 amino acids. CDR3 residues: CAWNIGGGGGAETQYF. The CDR3 DNA sequence: TGTGCCTGGAATATCGGCGGGGGTGGGGGCGCGGAGACCCAGTACTTC.

The V and J genes are TRBV5-1 and TRBJ1-2; D might be TRBD1 (6 bases). This CDR3 has 14 amino acids. The germline V gene encodes CDR1 SGHRS and CDR2 YFSETQ. Trimming took off 3 bases at V and 6 bases at J, with 15 bases between the two ends. CDR3 coding DNA: TGCGCCAGCAGCTCTATGGAGGCAGGGGATGGCTACACCTTC. Translating it yields CASSSMEAGDGYTF.

J is TRBJ2-2 and V is TRBV6-5, with 7 bases aligning to TRBD2. CDR3 length: 15 amino acids. V dropped 2 bases and J dropped 5; count of bases not matched to a gene: 5. The germline CDR1 and CDR2 sequences are MNHEY and SVGAGI. The CDR3 sequence: CASSYPGGGTGELFF. As DNA, the CDR3 is TGTGCCAGCAGTTACCCTGGGGGGGGGACCGGGGAGCTGTTTTTT.

The J gene is TRBJ2-5, the V gene TRBV27; 8 bases line up with TRBD1. CDR3 size: 15 residues. Germline values: CDR1 MNHEY, CDR2 SMNVEV (reference sequence). Losses at the gene ends were 4 bases for V and 6 bases for J; bases not matched to a gene: 10. CDR3: CASSSDRETIKTQYF. As DNA, the CDR3 is TGTGCCAGCAGTTCGGACAGGGAAACGATAAAGACCCAGTACTTC.

The chain links TRBV6-1 to TRBJ2-7; 9 bases are a match to TRBD2. With 6 bases clipped from V and 5 bases from J, the junction kept 8 bases outside the gene matches. This CDR3 has 14 residues. Germline V lookup: CDR1 MNHNS, CDR2 SASEGT. In nucleotides, the CDR3 is TGTGCCAGCAGGGGTAGCGGGAGTCTCAACGAGCAGTACTTC. Protein sequence: CASRGSGSLNEQYF.

J is TRBJ1-2 and V is TRBV19; no clear D gene. V was shortened by 10 bases and J by 4 bases, with 22 bases between the two germline ends. The V gene's germline CDR1 is LNHDA and CDR2 SQIVND (reference sequence). The CDR3 is 15 residues long. CDR3 coding DNA: TGTGCCACCCGCGCCGCGGGGTTCGATAGCTATGGCTACACCTTC. Translation: CATRAAGFDSYGYTF. The complete variable domain, with remaining parts taken from reference TRBV19 and TRBJ1-2, reads DGGITQSPKYLFRKEGQNVTLSCEQNLNHDAMYWYRQDPGQGLRLIYYSQIVNDFQKGDIAEGYSVSREKKESFPLTVTSAQKNPTAFYLCATRAAGFDSYGYTFGSGTRLTVV.

The chain employs TRBV4-1 and TRBJ2-4; TRBD2 matches 8 bases. This CDR3 contains 17 residues. Germline values: CDR1 MGHRA, CDR2 YSYEKL. The junction had 7 bases not matched to a gene; V was cut back by 1 base and J by 2 bases. The DNA for the CDR3 is TGCGCCAGCAGCCAAGCAGGACGGGAGGGCCCCAAAAACATTCAGTACTTC. Amino acid sequence: CASSQAGREGPKNIQYF.

This sequence joins TRBV7-8 and TRBJ1-1, with D possibly matching TRBD1 (5 bases). The V end was cut by 5 bases, the J end by 1 base, with 14 bases between. Germline V gives CDR1 SGHVS, CDR2 FQNEAQ. The CDR3 totals 15 residues. In DNA form, the CDR3 reads TGTGCCAGCAGCGCGAAACGGGGCGGGAACACTGAAGCTTTCTTT. Translation gives CASSAKRGGNTEAFF.

CDR3 loop: CASSLGLLLGRESRGEKLFF. In DNA form, the CDR3 reads TGTGCCAGCAGCTTAGGCCTACTGTTGGGAAGAGAGTCACGGGGTGAAAAACTGTTTTTT. This chain uses TRBV13 with TRBJ1-4; D remains unclear. CDR3 size: 20 residues. Trimming stripped 0 bases from V and 7 bases from J, with 27 bases between. The germline gives CDR1 PRHDT, CDR2 FYEKMQ (reference sequence).

This chain links TRBV15 with TRBJ2-1, with 8 nucleotides matching TRBD1. In germline, CDR1 is LNHNV, CDR2 YYDKDF (reference sequence). The V segment lost 3 bases and the J segment 9 bases; nucleotides outside the gene matches: 16. This CDR3 is 17 amino acids long. The CDR3 DNA reads as TGTGCCACCAGCAGTCCCCGGGCAGGGGGCGCGAGGGGTGAGCAGTTCTTC. Translation gives CATSSPRAGGARGEQFF.

In this sample, this clone turned up a few times. This chain joins TRBV4-1 and TRBJ1-1, with no clear D. The CDR3 has 15 amino acids. Germline V gives CDR1 MGHRA, CDR2 YSYEKL. The V end lost 1 base, the J end lost 2 bases, and 11 bases lay between the germline ends. In DNA form, the CDR3 reads TGCGCCAGCAGCCAAGGGTGGACCCCCAACACTGAAGCTTTCTTT. Amino acids: CASSQGWTPNTEAFF.

The rearrangement links TRBV7-9 to TRBJ2-7; no definite D call. The germline gives CDR1 SEHNR, CDR2 FQNEAQ (reference sequence). The CDR3 contains 11 residues. Trimming shortened V by 5 bases and J by 4 bases, and 6 bases separated the two germline ends. CDR3 DNA sequence: TGTGCCAGCAGCCCACAGTACGAGCAGTACTTC. Translation gives CASSPQYEQYF.

V is TRBV9 and J is TRBJ2-4; D is unclear. V lost 4 bases and J 0 bases, leaving 14 bases between the germline ends. This CDR3 contains 16 residues. CDR1 is SGDLS, CDR2 YYNGEE, per germline. CDR3 in amino acids: CASSPEADLAKNIQYF. The CDR3 DNA sequence: TGTGCCAGCAGCCCCGAGGCAGATCTAGCCAAAAACATTCAGTACTTC.

This sequence joins TRBV5-1 and TRBJ2-1; D is perhaps TRBD1 (5 bases). Germline CDR1 reads SGHRS; CDR2 reads YFSETQ. The CDR3 has 15 residues. The V end was cut by 4 bases, the J end by 4 bases, with 15 bases between. CDR3 protein: CASSTQMTAYNEQFF. Here the CDR3 DNA reads TGCGCCAGCAGCACGCAGATGACAGCTTACAATGAGCAGTTCTTC. The variable domain in full, with the rest retrieved from reference TRBV5-1 and TRBJ2-1, is KAGVTQTPRYLIKTRGQQVTLSCSPISGHRSVSWYQQTPGQGLQFLFEYFSETQRNKGNFPGRFSGRQFSNSRSEMNVSTLELGDSALYLCASSTQMTAYNEQFFGPGTRLTVL.

The gene calls are TRBV5-1 and TRBJ2-1, with 8 bases fitting TRBD1. Germline assignment: CDR1 SGHRS and CDR2 YFSETQ. CDR3 length equals 18 residues. The trim removed 4 bases at V and 6 bases at J, leaving 18 bases unmatched. CDR3 region: CASSPYLRSPGGSNEQFF. CDR3 nucleotide sequence: TGCGCCAGCAGCCCATATCTCAGGAGTCCAGGGGGCTCCAATGAGCAGTTCTTC.

The V call is TRBV6-6, the J call TRBJ1-2, with D possibly being TRBD1 (6 bases). Germline-derived CDR1 and CDR2 are MNHNY and SVGAGI (reference sequence). Trimming pared 0 bases from V and 4 bases from J, leaving 15 bases between. CDR3 size: 16 residues. CDR3 residues: CASSYSWDNPGYGYTF. CDR3 in DNA: TGTGCCAGCAGTTACTCGTGGGACAATCCGGGCTATGGCTACACCTTC.

The V gene is TRBV5-4, the J gene TRBJ1-3, with D perhaps matching TRBD1 (5 bases). V shed 4 bases and J shed 6 bases, with 17 bases lying between them. Germline lookup yields CDR1 SGHNT and CDR2 YYREEE (reference sequence). This CDR3 has 15 residues. This CDR3 is CASSHSRENINTIYF. In nucleotides, the CDR3 is TGTGCCAGCAGCCATAGCAGGGAGAACATAAACACCATATATTTT.